The clone carrying this T cell receptor (beta chain) was counted ten times or more. Original handling: Estimates of nucleated cell counts were drawn from the amplification of reference gene primers. The repertoire was sequenced with immunoSEQ multiplex PCR; TCRdb's copy has only in-frame clones and lacks some. The V and J calls and clone size come from that table; D and trimming were worked out from the DNA. The sample lists 60,000 to 85,000 clones, approximately 74% occurring once. The CDR3 is 15 amino acids. V shed 0 bases and J shed 4 bases, with 11 bases lying between them. Germline values: CDR1 SGHKS, CDR2 YYEKEE (reference sequence). These data originate in a study of blood T cell repertoires in COVID-19. Background on the study: Samples of COVID-19 (acute and convalescent) were obtained from the United States, Italy and Spain. The analysed material was cDNA or gDNA that came from T cells, B-cell-depleted T cells, or PBMCs.

The chain couples TRBV5-5 to TRBJ2-1; D uncertain. The sequence was obtained from a human donor with acute or convalescent COVID-19. The donor label of this sample is uncertain. The sequencing sample was made of peripheral blood. The CDR3 bases are TGTGCCAGCAGCTTGGGCGACGGAGAATACAATGAGCAGTTCTTC. Protein: CASSLGDGEYNEQFF.